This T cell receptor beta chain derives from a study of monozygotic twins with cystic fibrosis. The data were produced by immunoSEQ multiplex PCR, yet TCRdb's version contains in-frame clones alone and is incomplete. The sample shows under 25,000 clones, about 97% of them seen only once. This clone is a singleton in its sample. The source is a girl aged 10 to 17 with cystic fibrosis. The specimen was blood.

CDR3 sequence reads: CASSLGQGAKGYTF. CDR3 nucleotides: TGTGCCAGCAGCCTCGGACAGGGGGCAAAGGGCTACACCTTC. The J gene is TRBJ1-2, the V gene TRBV7-9, with 11 positions matching TRBD1. Germline V gives CDR1 SEHNR, CDR2 FQNEAQ (reference sequence). The V segment lost 5 bases and the J segment 8 bases; nucleotides outside the gene matches: 7. CDR3 length: 14 residues. Looking up the rest from reference TRBV7-9 and TRBJ1-2 gives the full variable domain: DTGVSQNPRHKITKRGQNVTFRCDPISEHNRLYWYRQTLGQGPEFLTYFQNEAQLEKSRLLSDRFSAERPKGSFSTLEIQRTEQGDSAMYLCASSLGQGAKGYTFGSGTRLTVV.